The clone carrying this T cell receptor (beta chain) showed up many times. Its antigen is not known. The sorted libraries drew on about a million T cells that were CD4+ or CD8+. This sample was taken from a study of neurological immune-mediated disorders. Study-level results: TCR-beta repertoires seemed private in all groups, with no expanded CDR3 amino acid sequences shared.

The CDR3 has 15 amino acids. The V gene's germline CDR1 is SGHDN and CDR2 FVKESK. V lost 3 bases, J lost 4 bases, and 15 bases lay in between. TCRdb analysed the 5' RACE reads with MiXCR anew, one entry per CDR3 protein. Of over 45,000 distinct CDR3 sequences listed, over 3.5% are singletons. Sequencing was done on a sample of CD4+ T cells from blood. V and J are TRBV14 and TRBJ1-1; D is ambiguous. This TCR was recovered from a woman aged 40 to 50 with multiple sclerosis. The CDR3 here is CASSHSGGYGTEAFF. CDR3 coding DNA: TGTGCCAGCAGCCACTCCGGTGGGTACGGCACTGAAGCTTTCTTT.